Shown below are 28 T cell receptor beta chains from a single sample sequenced in a study of blood T cell repertoires in COVID-19. The data were produced by immunoSEQ multiplex PCR, yet TCRdb's version contains in-frame clones alone and is incomplete. The repertoire has about 180,000 clones, about 89% of them found once; the top ten carry about 1.9%. Sequenced material: peripheral blood. The receptors were gathered from a man aged 18 to 29 who had recovered from COVID-19.

The rearrangement joins TRBV5-5 to TRBJ2-7, with D possibly being TRBD1 (5 bases). This CDR3 region has 12 residues. V was shortened by 4 bases and J by 4 bases, with 9 bases between the two germline ends. Germline values: CDR1 SGHKS, CDR2 YYEKEE (reference sequence). CDR3 DNA: TGTGCCAGCAGCGGGGCTTTTTACGAGCAGTACTTC. This encodes CASSGAFYEQYF.

CDR3 sequence reads: CASSGGTSGYNEQFF. In nucleotides, the CDR3 is TGTGCCAGCAGCGGGGGGACTAGCGGCTACAATGAGCAGTTCTTC. This rearrangement joins TRBV9 to TRBJ2-1; 11 bases match TRBD2. Looked up from germline, CDR1 is SGDLS and CDR2 is YYNGEE. This CDR3 has 15 amino acids. The trim removed 3 bases at V and 3 bases at J, leaving 2 bases unmatched.

This clone showed up just a few times. V gene TRBV11-2 combines with J gene TRBJ2-3, with unresolved D. V lost 2 bases and J lost 3, with 9 bases in between. The CDR3 covers 14 residues. Looked up from germline, CDR1 is SGHAT and CDR2 is FQNNGV. The CDR3 nucleotides read TGTGCCAGCAGCTTAATGCGTGAGACAGATACGCAGTATTTT. It translates to CASSLMRETDTQYF.

V gene TRBV6-5 combines with J gene TRBJ1-2; D is perhaps TRBD1 (6 bases). Trimming took off 0 bases at V and 4 bases at J, with 12 bases between the two ends. The CDR3 covers 15 residues. Germline V gives CDR1 MNHEY, CDR2 SVGAGI. In DNA, the CDR3 is TGTGCCAGCAGTTACTCCCGACAGGCGCCCTATGGCTACACCTTC. Translated, it gives CASSYSRQAPYGYTF.

The CDR3 sequence: CAISGGPGDNEQFF. The DNA for the CDR3 is TGTGCCATCAGTGGCGGGCCAGGGGACAATGAGCAGTTCTTC. The chain carries TRBV10-3 and TRBJ2-1; D is perhaps TRBD1 (6 bases). This CDR3 region has 14 residues. Trimming pared 4 bases from V and 5 bases from J, leaving 12 bases between. CDR1 is ENHRY, CDR2 SYGVKD, per germline.

Concerning this clone itself: One end of the junction fails to match germline, which may point to a read error. The chain employs TRBV7-7 and TRBJ2-2; 10 nucleotides agree with TRBD2. The CDR3 is 15 residues long. From germline, CDR1 is SSHAT and CDR2 FNYEAQ (reference sequence). Here the CDR3 reads CASSRTSGITGELFF. For the CDR3, the DNA is TGTGCTAGCAGCCGGACTAGCGGAATTACCGGGGAGCTGTTTTTT.

This clone was recorded once. J is TRBJ2-7 and V is TRBV7-9; TRBD2 agrees at 13 bases. Germline CDR1 is SEHNR and CDR2 is FQNEAQ (reference sequence). The CDR3 contains 17 residues. V lost 1 base to trimming and J lost 7 bases; unmatched junction nucleotides: 10. The CDR3 DNA follows: TGTGCCAGCAGCTTAGATCTCGGGGGACTAGCGGGAAGTGAGCAGTACTTC. This translates into CASSLDLGGLAGSEQYF.

This clone was picked up a small number of times. The chain carries TRBV3-1 (or the pseudogene TRBV3-2) and TRBJ2-1; a weak D match, TRBD2 (5 bases). CDR3 size: 11 residues. Germline CDR1 reads LGHDT; CDR2 reads YNNKEL (reference sequence). The ends were cut back, 4 bases at V and 10 bases at J, with 8 bases in the middle. The CDR3 DNA is TGTGCCAGCAGCCCGGAGGCAGAGCAGTTCTTC. As protein: CASSPEAEQFF.

The rearrangement uses TRBV5-1 and TRBJ1-1, with 10 nucleotides matching TRBD1. The germline CDR1 and CDR2 sequences are SGHRS and YFSETQ. This CDR3 comprises 13 residues. The V segment lost 3 bases and the J segment 10 bases; nucleotides outside the gene matches: 6. The CDR3 DNA sequence: TGCGCCAGCAGCTCCGACCGGGACAGGGGAGCTTTCTTT. This encodes CASSSDRDRGAFF.

V gene TRBV7-9 combines with J gene TRBJ1-2, with 9 bases aligning to TRBD1. Per the germline V gene, CDR1 is SEHNR and CDR2 is FQNEAQ (reference sequence). The CDR3 has 16 amino acids. The V and J ends lost 5 bases and 2 bases, in that order; junction bases with no gene match: 9. CDR3: CASSLETGQGNYGYTF. DNA of the CDR3: TGTGCCAGCAGCCTGGAGACCGGACAGGGGAACTATGGCTACACCTTC.

This clone showed up just once. CDR3 in amino acids: CASSPPGLAGGETQYF. CDR3 DNA: TGCGCCAGCAGCCCACCGGGACTAGCGGGAGGAGAGACCCAGTACTTC. The gene calls are TRBV5-1 and TRBJ2-5; 15 bases line up with TRBD2. The junction had 5 bases not matched to a gene; V was cut back by 4 bases and J by 4 bases. The CDR3 has 16 amino acids. Per germline, CDR1 SGHRS and CDR2 YFSETQ.

This clone is a singleton in its sample. J is TRBJ2-1 and V is TRBV30, with 7 bases identical to TRBD2. Losses at the gene ends were 4 bases for V and 4 bases for J; bases not matched to a gene: 13. The germline V gene has CDR1 GTSNPN and CDR2 SVGIG (reference sequence). This CDR3 is 16 amino acids long. The CDR3 sequence: CAWKEIGLAEYNEQFF. The CDR3 DNA reads as TGTGCCTGGAAGGAAATTGGGCTAGCGGAGTACAATGAGCAGTTCTTC.

The chain is built from TRBV19 and TRBJ1-1; possible D gene TRBD1, 6 bases. V lost 5 bases and J 7 bases, leaving 14 bases between the germline ends. Looked up from germline, CDR1 is LNHDA and CDR2 is SQIVND (reference sequence). The CDR3 extends over 13 amino acids. The CDR3 here is CASSAQGIGEAFF. The CDR3 DNA reads as TGTGCCAGTAGTGCCCAGGGGATAGGTGAAGCTTTCTTT.

The chain uses TRBV7-4 and TRBJ1-5; D is perhaps TRBD1 (5 bases). The CDR3 is 17 residues long. V lost 0 bases and J 1 base, leaving 13 bases between the germline ends. Germline CDR1 reads SGHVT; CDR2 reads SQSDAQ. The CDR3 nucleotides read TGTGCCAGCAGCTTAGCGCTAGGAGGGGCGAGCAATCAGCCCCAGCATTTT. Protein product: CASSLALGGASNQPQHF.

J is TRBJ2-2 and V is TRBV4-1; D uncertain. Deletions cut 4 bases from V and 0 bases from J, with 3 bases between. The CDR3 contains 13 residues. Germline loops: CDR1 MGHRA, CDR2 YSYEKL. Here the CDR3 DNA reads TGCGCCAGCAGCCTCACGAACACCGGGGAGCTGTTTTTT. Its translation is CASSLTNTGELFF.

The chain joins TRBV7-3 to TRBJ2-1; possibly TRBD2 for D (5 bases). With 4 bases removed from V and 2 bases from J, the gap between germline ends came to 12 bases. This CDR3 contains 15 residues. The germline CDR1 and CDR2 sequences are SGHTA and FQGTGA. The CDR3 here is CASSSELGTYNEQFF. CDR3 DNA sequence: TGTGCCAGCAGCTCGGAACTAGGTACCTACAATGAGCAGTTCTTC.

The genes are TRBV10-2 and TRBJ1-3, with D perhaps TRBD1 (5 bases). V lost 7 bases and J 4 bases, leaving 14 bases between the germline ends. Germline CDR1 WSHSY, CDR2 SAAADI. The CDR3 is made up of 14 amino acids. The CDR3 here is CASTVGVSGNTIYF. The CDR3, as DNA: TGCGCCAGCACTGTAGGGGTTTCAGGAAACACCATATATTTT.

CDR3: CASSPTGVAIDTQYF. The CDR3 nucleotides read TGCGCCAGCAGCCCGACAGGGGTTGCTATTGATACGCAGTATTTT. The rearrangement joins TRBV4-1 to TRBJ2-3, with TRBD1 matching 8 bases. The CDR3 totals 15 residues. J was trimmed by 6 bases and V by 4 bases; bases with no gene match: 9. Germline V gene sequence: CDR1 MGHRA, CDR2 YSYEKL.

This chain uses TRBV7-8 with TRBJ2-6, with TRBD2 matching 11 bases. V was clipped by 10 bases and J by 0 bases; unmatched bases: 5. The CDR3 is made up of 16 amino acids. The germline V gene encodes CDR1 SGHVS and CDR2 FQNEAQ. CDR3 DNA sequence: TGTGCCACCGGGACTAGCGGAAACTCTGGGGCCAACGTCCTGACTTTC. Translation gives CATGTSGNSGANVLTF.

This clone has ten or more counts. The chain joins TRBV27 to TRBJ1-6; D remains unclear. Germline loops: CDR1 MNHEY, CDR2 SMNVEV (reference sequence). Trimming removed 6 bases at V and 7 bases at J, with 19 bases between. This CDR3 contains 16 residues. For the CDR3, the DNA is TGTGCCAGCAGCCGCGAGGTGGGAGTGGGGAATTCACCCCTCCACTTT. Translated, it gives CASSREVGVGNSPLHF.

The genes are TRBV4-3 and TRBJ2-1; 12 bases are shared with TRBD2. V trimming: 1 base; J trimming: 7 bases; junction bases outside the gene matches: 8. There are 17 residues in the CDR3. Germline CDR1 is LGHNA and CDR2 is YSLEER. CDR3 sequence reads: CASSQALAGGPVNEQFF. The CDR3, as DNA: TGCGCCAGCAGCCAAGCCCTAGCGGGAGGGCCCGTAAATGAGCAGTTCTTC.

This chain links TRBV6-6 with TRBJ2-7; D unresolved. V lost 3 bases and J 5 bases, leaving 8 bases between the germline ends. Germline V gene lookup returns CDR1 MNHNY and CDR2 SVGAGI (reference sequence). CDR3 length: 12 amino acids. In nucleotides, the CDR3 is TGTGCCAGCAGTTATCTAGAGAACGAGCAGTACTTC. Translating gives CASSYLENEQYF.

This rearrangement joins TRBV28 to TRBJ2-7; 15 positions match TRBD2. This CDR3 contains 15 residues. V lost 8 bases and J lost 4; bases outside the gene matches: 6. The germline V gene has CDR1 MDHEN and CDR2 SYDVKM. The CDR3 reads CASRRTSGRVYEQYF. The CDR3 DNA is TGTGCCAGCCGGAGGACTAGCGGGAGGGTGTACGAGCAGTACTTC.

The chain recombines TRBV30 with TRBJ1-1; D gene uncertain. V lost 0 bases to trimming and J lost 2 bases, with 7 bases between them. Per germline, CDR1 GTSNPN and CDR2 SVGIG (reference sequence). The CDR3 is 13 residues long. The CDR3: CAWSVKQNTEAFF. CDR3 coding DNA: TGTGCCTGGAGTGTCAAGCAAAACACTGAAGCTTTCTTT.

The rearrangement links TRBV7-2 to TRBJ2-1; D gene uncertain. Trimming took off 3 bases at V and 9 bases at J, with 9 bases between the two ends. CDR3 length: 12 amino acids. Germline V CDR1 and CDR2: SGHTA, FQGNSA. CDR3 protein: CASSLLSPEQFF. The CDR3, as DNA: TGTGCCAGCAGCTTGTTATCCCCTGAGCAGTTCTTC.

V is TRBV7-9 and J is TRBJ2-7; D gene ambiguous. The ends were cut back, 1 base at V and 3 bases at J, with 13 bases in the middle. Germline CDR1 SEHNR, CDR2 FQNEAQ (reference sequence). This CDR3 has 15 amino acids. As DNA, the CDR3 is TGTGCCAGCAGCTTAGTCTTCGACAACGGCTACGAGCAGTACTTC. It translates to CASSLVFDNGYEQYF.

CDR3 amino acids: CASTLGSSGNTIYF. In DNA form, the CDR3 reads TGTGCCAGTACCTTGGGCTCCTCTGGAAACACCATATATTTT. The chain recombines TRBV19 with TRBJ1-3, with no clear D. The CDR3 covers 14 residues. V was trimmed by 7 bases and J by 0 bases, leaving 10 bases between them. Per germline, CDR1 LNHDA and CDR2 SQIVND (reference sequence).

The chain uses TRBV9 and TRBJ2-3; 11 bases line up with TRBD1. Germline lookup yields CDR1 SGDLS and CDR2 YYNGEE. Losses at the gene ends were 0 bases for V and 9 bases for J; bases not matched to a gene: 9. The CDR3 extends over 16 amino acids. The CDR3 DNA is TGTGCCAGCAGCGTAGCTACGATGGGGACAGGGGGGACGCAGTATTTT. As protein: CASSVATMGTGGTQYF.